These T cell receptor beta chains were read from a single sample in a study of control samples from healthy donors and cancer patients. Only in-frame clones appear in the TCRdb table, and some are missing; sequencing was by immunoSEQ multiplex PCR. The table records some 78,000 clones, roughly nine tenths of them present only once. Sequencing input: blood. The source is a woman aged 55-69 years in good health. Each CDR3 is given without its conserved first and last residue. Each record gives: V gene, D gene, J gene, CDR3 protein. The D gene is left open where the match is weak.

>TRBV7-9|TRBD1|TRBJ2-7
ASSASPGGQAYEQY
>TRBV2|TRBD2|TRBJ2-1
ASSVRAGESYNEQF
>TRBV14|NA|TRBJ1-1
ASSRTLNTEAF
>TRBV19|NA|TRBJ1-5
ASTSASLGNQPQH
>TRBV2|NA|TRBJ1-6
ASRKTDSYNSPLH
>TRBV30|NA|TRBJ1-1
AWTNTIGNTEAF
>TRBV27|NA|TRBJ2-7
ASSLRGSYEQY
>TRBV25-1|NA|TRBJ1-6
ASSETAHGGYSPLH
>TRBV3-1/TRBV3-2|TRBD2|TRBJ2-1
ASSLGPGREGNEQF
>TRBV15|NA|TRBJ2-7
ATTLPYEQY
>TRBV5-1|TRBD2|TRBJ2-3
ASSPRGGSTDTQY
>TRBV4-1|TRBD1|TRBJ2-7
ASSHDRGSGEQY
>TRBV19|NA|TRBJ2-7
ASREQGTYEQY
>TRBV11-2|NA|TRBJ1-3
ASSLEWGTAGNTIY
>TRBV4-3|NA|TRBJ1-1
ASSQEVRGTEAF
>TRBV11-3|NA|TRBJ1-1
ASSIQSNTEAF
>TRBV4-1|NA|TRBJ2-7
ASSPKTGTEQY
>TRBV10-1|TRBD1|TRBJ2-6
ASSGQGLSSGANVLT
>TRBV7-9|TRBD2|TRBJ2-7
ASGLAGAYEQY
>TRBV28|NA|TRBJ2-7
ASSSNLARALYEQY
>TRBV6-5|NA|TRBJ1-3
ASSSGISGNTIY
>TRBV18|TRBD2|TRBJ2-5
ASSPSPHRELAGGAQETQY
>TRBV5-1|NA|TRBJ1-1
ASKLVQNTEAF
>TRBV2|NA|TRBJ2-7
ASSEALLGYHEQY